A selection of T cell receptor beta chains follows, all from one sample in a study of beta chain features in type 1 diabetes. TCRdb's table, derived via immunoSEQ multiplex PCR, lists solely in-frame clones and lacks some. Here the sample spans 250,000 to 400,000 clones, approximately 15% being singletons. The specimen sequenced was central memory CD4+ T cells from blood. The source is a man aged 25 to 40 in good health. Each CDR3 is given with its conserved first and last residue. D genes are given only for firm matches. Size tells how often a clone was seen (once, few, many) or the class of an expanded clone, and some rows leave it out.

cdr3_nt: TGTGCCAGCAGCGAAGGGACAGGCGGATCACTCCGGCGGTTT
cdr3_aa: CASSEGTGGSLRRF
j_call: TRBJ1-6
v_call: TRBV11-2
clone_size: few
d_call: TRBD1

cdr3_nt: TGTGCCAGCTCCCCTGGAAACTATGGCTACACCTTC
cdr3_aa: CASSPGNYGYTF
j_call: TRBJ1-2
v_call: TRBV14
clone_size: few
d_call: NA

cdr3_nt: TGTGCCAGCAGCTTGGGCTGGCAGGCTTCCTACAATGAGCAGTTCTTC
cdr3_aa: CASSLGWQASYNEQFF
j_call: TRBJ2-1
v_call: TRBV5-4
clone_size: NA
d_call: NA

cdr3_nt: TGTGCCAGCAGCCCCGCCGGGGTCCGATACAATGAGCAGTTCTTC
cdr3_aa: CASSPAGVRYNEQFF
j_call: TRBJ2-1
v_call: TRBV7-2
clone_size: many
d_call: NA

cdr3_nt: TGCGCCAGCAGCTTGTTTGGACAGGGGAACCAAGAGACCCAGTACTTC
cdr3_aa: CASSLFGQGNQETQYF
j_call: TRBJ2-5
v_call: TRBV5-1
clone_size: NA
d_call: TRBD1

cdr3_nt: TGTGCCAGCAGCTTGACAGCTTACACTGAAGCTTTCTTT
cdr3_aa: CASSLTAYTEAFF
j_call: TRBJ1-1
v_call: TRBV11-3
clone_size: few
d_call: NA

cdr3_nt: TGTGCCAGCAGCGTAGGCGAGGGGGCCTGGAATGAGCAGTTCTTC
cdr3_aa: CASSVGEGAWNEQFF
j_call: TRBJ2-1
v_call: TRBV9
clone_size: few
d_call: TRBD1

cdr3_nt: TGTGCCAGCAGCTCCCAGCATCGCAGGCGAGAGACCCAGTACTTC
cdr3_aa: CASSSQHRRRETQYF
j_call: TRBJ2-5
v_call: TRBV13
clone_size: NA
d_call: NA

cdr3_nt: TGTGCCAGCAGCACAGGGACACGGGCTAACTATGGCTACACCTTC
cdr3_aa: CASSTGTRANYGYTF
j_call: TRBJ1-2
v_call: TRBV5-6
clone_size: NA
d_call: NA

cdr3_nt: TGTGCCAGCAGTGGGTTTGTCCTAGCGGGAGTCGATGAGCAGTTCTTC
cdr3_aa: CASSGFVLAGVDEQFF
j_call: TRBJ2-1
v_call: TRBV2
clone_size: NA
d_call: TRBD2

cdr3_nt: TGCGCCAGGAGCCTCCACCGACAGGGTTGGCAGCCCCAGCATTTT
cdr3_aa: CARSLHRQGWQPQHF
j_call: TRBJ1-5
v_call: TRBV4-1
clone_size: NA
d_call: TRBD1

cdr3_nt: TGTGCCAGCAGAAAGACAGGGCTGGCAGATACGCAGTATTTT
cdr3_aa: CASRKTGLADTQYF
j_call: TRBJ2-3
v_call: TRBV2
clone_size: few
d_call: TRBD1

cdr3_nt: TGTGCCAGCAGCTTACCCCCGGCGGGGGGGCTTTACGAGCAGTACTTC
cdr3_aa: CASSLPPAGGLYEQYF
j_call: TRBJ2-7
v_call: TRBV11-2
clone_size: NA
d_call: TRBD2

cdr3_nt: TGTGCCAGCAACCACGTCTGGACAGGGAACACAGATACGCAGTATTTT
cdr3_aa: CASNHVWTGNTDTQYF
j_call: TRBJ2-3
v_call: TRBV7-9
clone_size: many
d_call: TRBD1

cdr3_nt: TGTGCCAGCAGTGAACCGAACACCGGGGAGCTGTTTTTT
cdr3_aa: CASSEPNTGELFF
j_call: TRBJ2-2
v_call: TRBV25-1
clone_size: NA
d_call: NA

cdr3_nt: TGCGCCAGCAGCCAAGCTCTAGCGGGGGCGAGCGGGGAGACCCAGTACTTC
cdr3_aa: CASSQALAGASGETQYF
j_call: TRBJ2-5
v_call: TRBV4-3
clone_size: NA
d_call: TRBD2

cdr3_nt: TGTGCCAGCAGCTTAGGTGGCCACAACACTGAAGCTTTCTTT
cdr3_aa: CASSLGGHNTEAFF
j_call: TRBJ1-1
v_call: TRBV7-8
clone_size: NA
d_call: NA

cdr3_nt: TGTGCCAGCAGCATGGACTCCTCCGGCGGCATTCAGTACTTC
cdr3_aa: CASSMDSSGGIQYF
j_call: TRBJ2-4
v_call: TRBV7-9
clone_size: many
d_call: NA

cdr3_nt: TGCGCCAGCAGCCAAGGGTTGCAGGGAGTTGGTGTTGGCTACACCTTC
cdr3_aa: CASSQGLQGVGVGYTF
j_call: TRBJ1-2
v_call: TRBV4-3
clone_size: few
d_call: NA

cdr3_nt: TGCGCCAGCAGTCAATCACCCGGGAGGGCATCAGATACGCAGTATTTT
cdr3_aa: CASSQSPGRASDTQYF
j_call: TRBJ2-3
v_call: TRBV23-1
clone_size: many
d_call: TRBD2

cdr3_nt: TGTGCCAGCAGCTGGGGGCGGGGGTACGAGCAGTACTTC
cdr3_aa: CASSWGRGYEQYF
j_call: TRBJ2-7
v_call: TRBV7-8
clone_size: NA
d_call: NA

cdr3_nt: TGCGCCAGCAGCCCTACGGAGACCCAGTACTTC
cdr3_aa: CASSPTETQYF
j_call: TRBJ2-5
v_call: TRBV23-1
clone_size: NA
d_call: NA

cdr3_nt: TGCAGCGTTGAAGATGTGGGAGGGGGGGCCGCGTATACGCAGTATTTT
cdr3_aa: CSVEDVGGGAAYTQYF
j_call: TRBJ2-3
v_call: TRBV29-1
clone_size: many
d_call: NA

cdr3_nt: TGCGCCAGCAGTTCACGGGGAGCTACAGATACGCAGTATTTT
cdr3_aa: CASSSRGATDTQYF
j_call: TRBJ2-3
v_call: TRBV5-1
clone_size: NA
d_call: NA

cdr3_nt: TGTGCCAGCAGCCCGTACCGTCAGGACAGGAACTATAAGTCCTACACCTTC
cdr3_aa: CASSPYRQDRNYKSYTF
j_call: TRBJ1-2
v_call: TRBV7-8
clone_size: few
d_call: TRBD1

cdr3_nt: TGTGCCAGCAGGCGGGGACAGGGGGCGACCTACGAGCAGTACTTC
cdr3_aa: CASRRGQGATYEQYF
j_call: TRBJ2-7
v_call: TRBV14
clone_size: NA
d_call: TRBD1

cdr3_nt: TGTGCCAGCAGCTTGGAGTTAGGGACAGGAGAGACCCAGTACTTC
cdr3_aa: CASSLELGTGETQYF
j_call: TRBJ2-5
v_call: TRBV5-4
clone_size: many
d_call: TRBD1

cdr3_nt: TGTGCCAGCAGCCGCGGGGGGCGGGAGACCCAGTACTTC
cdr3_aa: CASSRGGRETQYF
j_call: TRBJ2-5
v_call: TRBV7-2
clone_size: few
d_call: TRBD2

cdr3_nt: TGTGCCAGCTCACCACCGAATAGGTTAGGGAACACTGAAGCTTTCTTT
cdr3_aa: CASSPPNRLGNTEAFF
j_call: TRBJ1-1
v_call: TRBV18
clone_size: NA
d_call: NA

cdr3_nt: TGCGCCAGCAGCTCCGGAAGGTCCGGGCGCGCGGTCACCGGGGAGCTGTTTTTT
cdr3_aa: CASSSGRSGRAVTGELFF
j_call: TRBJ2-2
v_call: TRBV5-1
clone_size: few
d_call: NA

cdr3_nt: TGTGCCAGCAGTACCCGGACACTCAGTCAGCCCCAGCATTTT
cdr3_aa: CASSTRTLSQPQHF
j_call: TRBJ1-5
v_call: TRBV6-5
clone_size: NA
d_call: NA

cdr3_nt: TGTGCCAGCAGTTTCCTTCGGGGCGAGAACGAGCAGTTCTTC
cdr3_aa: CASSFLRGENEQFF
j_call: TRBJ2-1
v_call: TRBV6-5
clone_size: NA
d_call: NA

cdr3_nt: TGCAGCGTTGGACAGTTGAACACTGAAGCTTTCTTT
cdr3_aa: CSVGQLNTEAFF
j_call: TRBJ1-1
v_call: TRBV29-1
clone_size: NA
d_call: NA

cdr3_nt: TGTGCCAGCAGCCGAGGGAGGACCCAAGAGACCCAGTACTTC
cdr3_aa: CASSRGRTQETQYF
j_call: TRBJ2-5
v_call: TRBV7-8
clone_size: NA
d_call: NA

cdr3_nt: TGCGCCAGCACGGGGGGGGACCGCTACAATGAGCAGTTCTTC
cdr3_aa: CASTGGDRYNEQFF
j_call: TRBJ2-1
v_call: TRBV4-1
clone_size: few
d_call: TRBD2

cdr3_nt: TGTGCCAGCAGTTCAGCAACGGGGCGGGCTTTCTTT
cdr3_aa: CASSSATGRAFF
j_call: TRBJ1-1
v_call: TRBV27
clone_size: NA
d_call: NA

cdr3_nt: TGTGCCACCCGTCCTGCCGGGCTGCAGCAAGAGACCCAGTACTTC
cdr3_aa: CATRPAGLQQETQYF
j_call: TRBJ2-5
v_call: TRBV27
clone_size: few
d_call: NA

cdr3_nt: TGTGCCAGCAGTGAAGCCTACAGGGACACTGAAGCTTTCTTT
cdr3_aa: CASSEAYRDTEAFF
j_call: TRBJ1-1
v_call: TRBV2
clone_size: NA
d_call: NA

cdr3_nt: TGTGCCAGCAGAACACCGCGACAGGGGGCCGGCTACACCTTC
cdr3_aa: CASRTPRQGAGYTF
j_call: TRBJ1-2
v_call: TRBV11-2
clone_size: NA
d_call: TRBD1

cdr3_nt: TGTGCCAGCAGCTTAAGGGCAGAAGAGACCCAGTACTTC
cdr3_aa: CASSLRAEETQYF
j_call: TRBJ2-5
v_call: TRBV7-9
clone_size: NA
d_call: NA

cdr3_nt: TGTGCCAGCAGCCACCCACTCCGGGTCCATCTCAATGAGCAGTTCTTC
cdr3_aa: CASSHPLRVHLNEQFF
j_call: TRBJ2-1
v_call: TRBV14
clone_size: many
d_call: NA

cdr3_nt: TGTGCCAGCAGCCATCAGTCTCCCCCTCACGAGCAGTACTTC
cdr3_aa: CASSHQSPPHEQYF
j_call: TRBJ2-7
v_call: TRBV14
clone_size: few
d_call: NA

cdr3_nt: TGTGCTAGCAGCCCCGGGACTAGCGGGACAGATACGCAGTATTTT
cdr3_aa: CASSPGTSGTDTQYF
j_call: TRBJ2-3
v_call: TRBV7-7
clone_size: NA
d_call: TRBD2

cdr3_nt: TGTGCCAGCTCACCGAACCAGAGAGCTCCGTCCTCGGGACACTACGAGCAGTACTTC
cdr3_aa: CASSPNQRAPSSGHYEQYF
j_call: TRBJ2-7
v_call: TRBV18
clone_size: NA
d_call: NA

cdr3_nt: TGTGCCAGCTGGAAGGAGACCCAGTACTTC
cdr3_aa: CASWKETQYF
j_call: TRBJ2-5
v_call: TRBV6-1
clone_size: NA
d_call: NA

cdr3_nt: TGCGCCAGCAGCCAAGCAGCAGGACTAGCGGGGGAAGTGCAGTACTTC
cdr3_aa: CASSQAAGLAGEVQYF
j_call: TRBJ2-7
v_call: TRBV4-3
clone_size: NA
d_call: TRBD2

cdr3_nt: TGTGCCAGCAGTCCCGGCCCGGGTAGGGCCCTCCACTTT
cdr3_aa: CASSPGPGRALHF
j_call: TRBJ1-6
v_call: TRBV28
clone_size: many
d_call: NA

cdr3_nt: TGTGCCAGCAGCCCAGGGGTCAGGACTGAAGCTTTCTTT
cdr3_aa: CASSPGVRTEAFF
j_call: TRBJ1-1
v_call: TRBV11-3
clone_size: NA
d_call: NA

cdr3_nt: TGTGCCAGCAGTGAATGGACAGGAGGACAAAAACTGTTTTTT
cdr3_aa: CASSEWTGGQKLFF
j_call: TRBJ1-4
v_call: TRBV2
clone_size: few
d_call: TRBD1

cdr3_nt: TGTGCCAGCAGCCCGGGAGGGGCCGGGTCCGGGGCCAACGTCCTGACTTTC
cdr3_aa: CASSPGGAGSGANVLTF
j_call: TRBJ2-6
v_call: TRBV5-4
clone_size: few
d_call: TRBD2

cdr3_nt: TGCAGCGTTCAGGGTTCCTATGGCTACACCTTC
cdr3_aa: CSVQGSYGYTF
j_call: TRBJ1-2
v_call: TRBV29-1
clone_size: NA
d_call: NA

cdr3_nt: TGTGCCACCGCCCGGGACAGGGCCTACAATGAGCAGTTCTTC
cdr3_aa: CATARDRAYNEQFF
j_call: TRBJ2-1
v_call: TRBV11-2
clone_size: few
d_call: TRBD1

cdr3_nt: TGTGCCATCAGTGAAGATCCGGGCCATGGCTACACCTTC
cdr3_aa: CAISEDPGHGYTF
j_call: TRBJ1-2
v_call: TRBV10-3
clone_size: NA
d_call: NA

cdr3_nt: TGTGCCAGCAGTTACTCGGGGACTAGCGGGAGTTTTCGGTTCTTC
cdr3_aa: CASSYSGTSGSFRFF
j_call: TRBJ2-1
v_call: TRBV6-5
clone_size: NA
d_call: TRBD2

cdr3_nt: TGTGCCAGCAGTTTGAAAAATGAGCAGTTCTTC
cdr3_aa: CASSLKNEQFF
j_call: TRBJ2-1
v_call: TRBV7-4
clone_size: few
d_call: NA

cdr3_nt: TGTGCCAGCAGTAAGACAGGGTTTAGTAATTCACCCCTCCACTTT
cdr3_aa: CASSKTGFSNSPLHF
j_call: TRBJ1-6
v_call: TRBV6-5
clone_size: NA
d_call: TRBD1

cdr3_nt: TGTGCCATCAGGACGGGGACAGATCAAGAGACCCAGTACTTC
cdr3_aa: CAIRTGTDQETQYF
j_call: TRBJ2-5
v_call: TRBV10-3
clone_size: NA
d_call: TRBD1

cdr3_nt: TGTGCCAGCAGCTTAGTCCCTTACGAGCAGTACTTC
cdr3_aa: CASSLVPYEQYF
j_call: TRBJ2-7
v_call: TRBV11-3
clone_size: few
d_call: NA

cdr3_nt: TGCAGCGTTGAAATGGCGGGGTCCACACGAGGCTACACCTTC
cdr3_aa: CSVEMAGSTRGYTF
j_call: TRBJ1-2
v_call: TRBV29-1
clone_size: few
d_call: NA